This is a list of T cell receptor beta chains from one sample in a study of CD8 T cells in Susac syndrome. From the immunoSEQ multiplex PCR reads, TCRdb called clonotypes with MiXCR, one entry per CDR3 protein. The profile shows about 140,000 distinct CDR3 sequences, 85% to 95% of them singletons. The specimen was CD4+ T cells from PBMCs. The receptor set was obtained from a human donor with Susac syndrome. CDR3s include the opening cysteine and the closing phenylalanine or tryptophan. The D gene is left open where the match is weak. Size is stated for part of the rows, as once, few or many counts, or as a class when the clone is expanded.

>TRBV27|NA|NA|TRBJ1-4
CASSFRQGNTNEKLFF
TGTGCCAGCAGTTTTCGTCAGGGAAATACTAATGAAAAACTGTTTTTT
>TRBV18|TRBD1|NA|TRBJ1-2
CASSPQGATYGYTF
TGTGCCAGCTCACCTCAGGGGGCTACCTATGGCTACACCTTC
>TRBV29-1|TRBD2|NA|TRBJ2-3
CSSSSGLTDTQYF
TGCAGCTCATCTAGCGGACTAACAGATACGCAGTATTTT
>TRBV9|TRBD2|NA|TRBJ2-3
CASSPRTSGRTDTQYF
TGTGCCAGCAGCCCCCGGACTAGCGGGAGGACAGATACGCAGTATTTT
>TRBV4-1|NA|NA|TRBJ1-3
CASSQDQTAYSGNTIYF
TGCGCCAGCAGCCAAGACCAGACAGCATACTCTGGAAACACCATATATTTT
>TRBV30|NA|NA|TRBJ2-5
CAWRSEETQYF
TGTGCCTGGAGAAGCGAAGAGACCCAGTACTTC
>TRBV20-1|NA|NA|TRBJ1-6
CSARDPGFLSLHF
TGCAGTGCTAGAGATCCAGGGTTTCTATCCCTCCACTTT
>TRBV3-1|TRBD1|NA|TRBJ2-5
CASSPRDRTLETQYF
TGTGCCAGCAGCCCCCGGGACAGAACACTGGAGACCCAGTACTTC
>TRBV7-8|NA|once|TRBJ2-5
CASREIWTPIQETQYF
TGTGCCAGCAGGGAAATATGGACACCGATTCAAGAGACCCAGTACTTC
>TRBV29-1|NA|NA|TRBJ2-3
CSVERNPDTQYF
TGCAGCGTTGAGCGAAACCCAGATACGCAGTATTTT
>TRBV5-6|TRBD2|NA|TRBJ2-1
CASSFGLADEQFF
TGTGCCAGCAGCTTTGGACTAGCCGATGAGCAGTTCTTC
>TRBV19|NA|NA|TRBJ2-1
CASSIIGQGSYNEQFF
TGTGCCAGTAGTATAATTGGGCAGGGCTCCTACAATGAGCAGTTCTTC
>TRBV7-9|NA|NA|TRBJ1-1
CASTRDVEAFF
TGTGCCAGCACCCGTGACGTCGAAGCTTTCTTT
>TRBV3-1|NA|NA|TRBJ1-2
CASSQDLGAVYGYTF
TGTGCCAGCAGCCAAGATCTAGGGGCAGTCTATGGCTACACCTTC
>TRBV24-1|NA|once|TRBJ2-5
CATSDSVSGTIQETQYF
TGTGCCACCAGTGATTCGGTCTCCGGGACAATTCAAGAGACCCAGTACTTC
>TRBV9|TRBD1|NA|TRBJ2-1
CASSPTGGNYNEQFF
TGTGCCAGCAGCCCCACAGGGGGTAACTACAATGAGCAGTTCTTC
>TRBV3-1|NA|NA|TRBJ1-2
CASSYLGGDGYTF
TGTGCCAGCAGCTACTTGGGGGGTGATGGCTACACCTTC
>TRBV20-1|NA|NA|TRBJ2-1
CSAPTIVGEQFF
TGCAGTGCTCCAACCATCGTAGGTGAGCAGTTCTTC
>TRBV3-1|NA|once|TRBJ2-3
CASSQDRVAERRDTQYF
TGTGCCAGCAGCCAAGATAGAGTAGCGGAACGCCGTGATACGCAGTATTTT
>TRBV9|NA|NA|TRBJ2-7
CASSVGTGPGFDEQYF
TGTGCCAGCAGCGTGGGAACCGGGCCTGGCTTCGACGAGCAGTACTTC
>TRBV7-2|TRBD1|few|TRBJ2-7
CASSLVGQREQYF
TGTGCCAGCAGCTTAGTGGGACAGAGAGAGCAGTACTTC
>TRBV7-9|TRBD1|NA|TRBJ2-7
CASSSRTGTYEQYF
TGTGCCAGCAGCTCTAGGACAGGAACCTACGAGCAGTACTTC
>TRBV29-1|NA|NA|TRBJ2-1
CSGFWGIYSNEQFF
TGCAGCGGTTTTTGGGGGATCTACAGCAATGAGCAGTTCTTC
>TRBV11-2|NA|NA|TRBJ2-2
CASSQERMGELFF
TGTGCCAGCAGCCAGGAGAGGATGGGGGAGCTGTTTTTT
>TRBV29-1|TRBD1|NA|TRBJ2-3
CSVTGTDTQYF
TGCAGCGTGACAGGGACAGATACGCAGTATTTT
>TRBV5-6|NA|NA|TRBJ2-7
CASSLGWGTLHDNEQYF
TGTGCCAGCAGCTTGGGGTGGGGGACCCTACATGACAACGAGCAGTACTTC
>TRBV4-1|TRBD2|NA|TRBJ2-3
CASSQQELAAYTDTQYF
TGCGCCAGCAGCCAACAAGAACTAGCGGCCTACACAGATACGCAGTATTTT
>TRBV18|NA|NA|TRBJ1-1
CASSRGIEGTEAFF
TGTGCCAGCTCACGGGGTATTGAGGGAACTGAAGCTTTCTTT
>TRBV13|TRBD2|NA|TRBJ2-1
CASSLGLGTSGGKSSYNEQFF
TGTGCCAGCAGCTTAGGCCTCGGGACTAGCGGGGGGAAGAGCTCCTACAATGAGCAGTTCTTC
>TRBV18|NA|NA|TRBJ2-7
CASSYKQGEGYEQYF
TGTGCCAGCTCGTACAAACAGGGAGAGGGCTACGAGCAGTACTTC
>TRBV9|NA|NA|TRBJ2-7
CASSPRGRSYEQYF
TGTGCCAGCAGCCCCAGGGGTCGCTCCTACGAGCAGTACTTC
>TRBV30|NA|NA|TRBJ1-2
CAWSHGTANGYTF
TGTGCCTGGAGTCACGGGACTGCTAATGGCTACACCTTC
>TRBV20-1|TRBD1|NA|TRBJ2-2
CSASRTGGYTGELFF
TGCAGTGCTAGCCGGACAGGGGGATACACCGGGGAGCTGTTTTTT
>TRBV30|TRBD1|once|TRBJ2-3
CAWTGDREPLTQYF
TGTGCCTGGACTGGGGACAGGGAGCCTTTGACGCAGTATTTT
>TRBV11-2|TRBD1|NA|TRBJ1-2
CASSFQQGDYGYTF
TGTGCCAGCAGCTTCCAACAGGGGGACTATGGCTACACCTTC
>TRBV10-3|TRBD1|once|TRBJ2-3
CATWDRESPLTDTQYF
TGTGCCACATGGGACAGGGAGAGCCCCCTCACAGATACGCAGTATTTT
>TRBV28|NA|NA|TRBJ1-5
CASSQVGGPQHF
TGTGCCAGCAGTCAGGTCGGGGGGCCCCAGCATTTT
>TRBV27|TRBD1|NA|TRBJ2-3
CASSPQVTGADTQYF
TGTGCCAGCAGCCCACAAGTAACAGGGGCAGATACGCAGTATTTT
>TRBV6-2/TRBV6-3|NA|NA|TRBJ1-1
CASSFHRDTEAFF
TGTGCCAGCAGTTTTCACAGGGACACTGAAGCTTTCTTT
>TRBV29-1|NA|NA|TRBJ2-1
CTGTSSYNEQFF
TGCACCGGGACGAGCTCCTACAATGAGCAGTTCTTC
>TRBV20-1|NA|NA|TRBJ1-2
CSARSVQGTGYTF
TGCAGTGCTAGGTCGGTACAGGGAACTGGCTACACCTTC